This TCR beta chain was obtained from a study of graft-versus-host responses after intestinal transplantation. Study summary: Recipients across the board were started on anti-thymocyte globulin induction, then kept on tacrolimus and steroids for two to four years. Whole-study findings and limits: The presence of high graft-versus-host to host-versus-graft clonal ratios in allografts characterized patients with graft-donor T cell macrochimerism.

Germline V lookup: CDR1 SGDLS, CDR2 YYNGEE. Trimming removed 1 base from V and 0 bases from J, with 4 bases in between. The CDR3 totals 13 residues. Assay used: immunoSEQ multiplex PCR; TCRdb lists only in-frame clones, some missing. The data hold just under 1,500 clones, with roughly nine tenths observed a single time. On this clone itself: Antigen unknown.

The chain employs TRBV9 and TRBJ1-1; no firm D call. The sequence derives from a human patient who received an intestinal transplant, so some T cells may come from the graft donor. Sequenced material: PBMCs, taken 8 days after intestinal transplant. The CDR3 sequence: CASSVHMNTEAFF. The CDR3 DNA is TGTGCCAGCAGCGTACACATGAACACTGAAGCTTTCTTT. The full variable domain, with the rest looked up from reference TRBV9 and TRBJ1-1, is DSGVTQTPKHLITATGQRVTLRCSPRSGDLSVYWYQQSLDQGLQFLIQYYNGEERAKGNILERFSAQQFPDLHSELNLSSLELGDSALYFCASSVHMNTEAFFGQGTRLTVV.